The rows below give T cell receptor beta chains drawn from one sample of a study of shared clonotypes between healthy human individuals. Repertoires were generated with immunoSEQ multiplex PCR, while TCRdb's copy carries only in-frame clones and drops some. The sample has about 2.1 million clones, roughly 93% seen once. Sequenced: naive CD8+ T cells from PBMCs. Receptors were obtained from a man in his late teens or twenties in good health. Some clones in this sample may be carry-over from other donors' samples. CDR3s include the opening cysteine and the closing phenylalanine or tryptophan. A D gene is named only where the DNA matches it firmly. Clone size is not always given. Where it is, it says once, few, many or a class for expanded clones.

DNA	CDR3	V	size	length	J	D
TGTGCCAGCAGCGGGACTAGCGGGAGGAGCTCCTACAATGAGCAGTTCTTC	CASSGTSGRSSYNEQFF	TRBV7-8	-	17	TRBJ2-1	TRBD2
TGTGCCAGCAGTTCTCTAGCGGGCTACGAGCAGTACTTC	CASSSLAGYEQYF	TRBV27	-	13	TRBJ2-7	TRBD2
TGTGCCAGCGAATCAAGCGGGGGTGGCGGGGAGCTGTTTTTT	CASESSGGGGELFF	TRBV28	-	14	TRBJ2-2	TRBD2
TGCGCCAGCAGCCAAGAGGGCGTGGGGGAGGGAATCAACAATGAGCAGTTCTTC	CASSQEGVGEGINNEQFF	TRBV4-3	-	18	TRBJ2-1	TRBD2
TGCGCCAGCGCTGAATGGGGTCCGCCAGAGACCCAGTACTTC	CASAEWGPPETQYF	TRBV10-2	once	14	TRBJ2-5	-
TGTGCCAGCAGTTTAATGCCAACTAATGAAAAACTGTTTTTT	CASSLMPTNEKLFF	TRBV27	-	14	TRBJ1-4	-
TGTGCCAGCAGTGAACCAACACTTAATCCTTGGAATGAGCAGTTCTTC	CASSEPTLNPWNEQFF	TRBV6-1	-	16	TRBJ2-1	-
TGCGCCAGCAGCCCCCGGGCTAGCGGGAGGGCCTACGAGCAGTACTTC	CASSPRASGRAYEQYF	TRBV5-1	-	16	TRBJ2-7	TRBD2
TGCAGCGTTGGTGTTAGTCGGTACGAGCAGTACTTC	CSVGVSRYEQYF	TRBV29-1	once	12	TRBJ2-7	-
TGCGCCAGCAGCTGGGGACTAGCGGGAGGGTTGGAGACCCAGTACTTC	CASSWGLAGGLETQYF	TRBV5-1	-	16	TRBJ2-5	TRBD2
TGTGCCAGCAGTGATAGGGCTAACTACGAGCAGTACTTC	CASSDRANYEQYF	TRBV2	-	13	TRBJ2-7	-
TGTGCCAGCAGCTCCGGGACAGGGAACACCGGGGAGCTGTTTTTT	CASSSGTGNTGELFF	TRBV14	-	15	TRBJ2-2	TRBD1
TGCAGCGTTGGGGGTCTAGCGGGTCACCCGCGCTCCTACAATGAGCAGTTCTTC	CSVGGLAGHPRSYNEQFF	TRBV29-1	-	18	TRBJ2-1	TRBD2
TGTGCAAGTCGCTTATCGTTGGGGAACACCATATATTTT	CASRLSLGNTIYF	TRBV12-2	-	13	TRBJ1-3	-
TGTGCCAGCAGTTTAACTAGCGGGAATTACGAGCAGTACTTC	CASSLTSGNYEQYF	TRBV28	-	14	TRBJ2-7	TRBD2
TGTGCCAGCAGCCCGGGCGGCAGGGGCTTTTATAATTCACCCCTCCACTTT	CASSPGGRGFYNSPLHF	TRBV14	-	17	TRBJ1-6	-
TGTGCCAGCAGTGCGACTAGGGCCTACAATGAGCAGTTCTTC	CASSATRAYNEQFF	TRBV27	-	14	TRBJ2-1	-
TGCGCCAGCAGCCCGACCTGGACGGATGACTATGGCTACACCTTC	CASSPTWTDDYGYTF	TRBV4-1	-	15	TRBJ1-2	-
TGTGCCAGCAGCCCATCACCTGGAAACACCATATATTTT	CASSPSPGNTIYF	TRBV6-6	-	13	TRBJ1-3	-
TGTGCCAGCAGAGAGGGGGAGGGAGGTAACTATGGCTACACCTTC	CASREGEGGNYGYTF	TRBV6-5	-	15	TRBJ1-2	-
TGTGCCACCAGTACAGGCGGGAGACAAGAGACCCAGTACTTC	CATSTGGRQETQYF	TRBV5-5	-	14	TRBJ2-5	TRBD2
TGTGCCAGCAGTGAAAGCGGGGGAAACACTGAAGCTTTCTTT	CASSESGGNTEAFF	TRBV6-1	-	14	TRBJ1-1	-
TGTGCCAGCAGCCCCGAGGGTAGCTCCTACGAGCAGTACTTC	CASSPEGSSYEQYF	TRBV5-5	-	14	TRBJ2-7	-
TGTGCCAGTAGTACCTGGACAGACCAAGAGACCCAGTACTTC	CASSTWTDQETQYF	TRBV19	-	14	TRBJ2-5	-